This T cell receptor (beta chain) was captured in a study of response to subunit inactivated influenza vaccine. General observations from the study: The study's authors posited that every seasonal influenza vaccination enlists few new T cells.

The CDR3 sequence is 17 residues long. The J segment lost 7 bases and the V segment lost 4 bases, leaving 13 bases of the junction unmatched. Germline V gene data show CDR1 as MRHNA and CDR2 as SNTAGT. TCRdb used MiXCR to reprocess the RT-PCR reads, holding one entry per CDR3 protein. This sample has about 780,000 distinct CDR3 sequences, with 15% to 20% found just once. In regard to this clonotype: Its target is not known.

This chain joins TRBV6-4 and TRBJ2-5; 12 positions match TRBD2. Source: PBMCs from blood, taken about 5 days after vaccination. The receptor was derived from a man aged 45-65 years who received an inactivated influenza vaccine. CDR3 bases: TGTGCCAGCAGTGGACTAGCGGGAGTAATGGAGCTCTGGACCCAGTACTTC. Translating it yields CASSGLAGVMELWTQYF.